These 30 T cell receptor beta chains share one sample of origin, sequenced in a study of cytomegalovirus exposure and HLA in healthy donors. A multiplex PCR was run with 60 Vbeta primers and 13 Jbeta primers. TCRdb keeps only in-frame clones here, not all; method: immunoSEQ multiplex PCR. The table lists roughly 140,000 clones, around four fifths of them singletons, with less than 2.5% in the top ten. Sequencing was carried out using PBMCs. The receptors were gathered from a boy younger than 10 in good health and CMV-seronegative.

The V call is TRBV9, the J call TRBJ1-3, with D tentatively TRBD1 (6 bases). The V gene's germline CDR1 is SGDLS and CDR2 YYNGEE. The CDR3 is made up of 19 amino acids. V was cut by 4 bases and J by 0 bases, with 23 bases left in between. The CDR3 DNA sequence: TGTGCCAGCAGCCCATGGCGTTGGACAGCCGACAACTCTGGAAACACCATATATTTT. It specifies CASSPWRWTADNSGNTIYF.

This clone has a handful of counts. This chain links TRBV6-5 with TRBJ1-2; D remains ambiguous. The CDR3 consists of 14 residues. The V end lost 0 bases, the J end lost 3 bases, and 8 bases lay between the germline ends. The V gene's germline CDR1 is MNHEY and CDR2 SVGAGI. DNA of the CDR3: TGTGCCAGCAGTTACTCAGTGGGAGACTATGGCTACACCTTC. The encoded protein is CASSYSVGDYGYTF.

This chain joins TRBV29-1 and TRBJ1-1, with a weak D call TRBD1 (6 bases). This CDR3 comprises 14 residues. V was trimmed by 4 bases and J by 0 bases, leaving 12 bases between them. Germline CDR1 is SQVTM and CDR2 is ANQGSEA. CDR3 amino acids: CSVGTGILNTEAFF. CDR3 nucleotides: TGCAGCGTTGGTACAGGGATACTGAACACTGAAGCTTTCTTT.

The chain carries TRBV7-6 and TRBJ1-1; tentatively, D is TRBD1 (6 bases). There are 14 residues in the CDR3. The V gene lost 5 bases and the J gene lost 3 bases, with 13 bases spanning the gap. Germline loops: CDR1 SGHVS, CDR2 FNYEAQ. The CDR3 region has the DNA TGTGCCAGCAGCCGCTCACAGGGTTACACTGAAGCTTTCTTT. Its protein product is CASSRSQGYTEAFF.

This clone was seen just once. CDR3 DNA: TGCGCCAGCATCAGTGCGGGGGGCATAAAGCTAGCCAAAAACATTCAGTACTTC. Protein sequence: CASISAGGIKLAKNIQYF. The J gene is TRBJ2-4, the V gene TRBV10-1, with TRBD2 matching over 8 bases. Germline CDR1 WNHNN, CDR2 SYGVQD (reference sequence). The CDR3 covers 18 residues. Trimming took 7 bases from V and 0 from J; bases not matched to a gene: 14.

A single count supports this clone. This CDR3 reads CASSSRPTGDLDTQYF. CDR3 in DNA: TGTGCCAGCAGCTCCCGTCCGACAGGGGATTTAGATACGCAGTATTTT. V is TRBV7-7 and J is TRBJ2-3, with 8 nucleotides matching TRBD1. The CDR3 runs 16 residues. Per the germline V gene, CDR1 is SSHAT and CDR2 is FNYEAQ (reference sequence). J was trimmed by 5 bases and V by 4 bases; bases with no gene match: 11.

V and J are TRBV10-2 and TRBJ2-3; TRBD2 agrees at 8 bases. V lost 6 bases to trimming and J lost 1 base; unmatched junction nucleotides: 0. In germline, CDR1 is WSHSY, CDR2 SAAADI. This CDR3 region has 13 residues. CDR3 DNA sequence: TGCGCCAGCAGGACTAGCGGCACAGATACGCAGTATTTT. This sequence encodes CASRTSGTDTQYF.

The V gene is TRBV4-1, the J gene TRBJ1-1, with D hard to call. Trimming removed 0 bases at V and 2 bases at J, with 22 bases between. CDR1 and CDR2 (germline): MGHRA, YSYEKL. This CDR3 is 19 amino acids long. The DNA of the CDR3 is TGCGCCAGCAGCCAAGATGGGAGTGCGGCAGTCCGGATCAACACTGAAGCTTTCTTT. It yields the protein CASSQDGSAAVRINTEAFF.

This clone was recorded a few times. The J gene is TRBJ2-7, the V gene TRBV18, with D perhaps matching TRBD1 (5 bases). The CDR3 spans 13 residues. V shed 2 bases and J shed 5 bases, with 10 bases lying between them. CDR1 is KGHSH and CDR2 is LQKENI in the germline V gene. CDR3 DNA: TGTGCCAGCTCACCAGTCAGGGTTCACGAGCAGTACTTC. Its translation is CASSPVRVHEQYF.

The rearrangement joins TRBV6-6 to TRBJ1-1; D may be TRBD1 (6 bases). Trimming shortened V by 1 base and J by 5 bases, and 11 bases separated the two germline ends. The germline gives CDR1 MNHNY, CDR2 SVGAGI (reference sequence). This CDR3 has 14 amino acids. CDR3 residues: CASSYFRGRTEAFF. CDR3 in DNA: TGTGCCAGCAGTTACTTCAGGGGCCGTACTGAAGCTTTCTTT.

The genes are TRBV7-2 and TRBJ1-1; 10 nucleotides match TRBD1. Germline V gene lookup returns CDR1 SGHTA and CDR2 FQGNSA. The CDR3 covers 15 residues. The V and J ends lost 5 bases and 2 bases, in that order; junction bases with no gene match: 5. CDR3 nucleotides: TGTGCCAGCAGCACCCGGACAGGGGGAAACACTGAAGCTTTCTTT. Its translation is CASSTRTGGNTEAFF.

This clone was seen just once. CDR3 DNA sequence: TGTGCCAGCAGCTTGCGACTAGCTAAAGATACGCAGTATTTT. Residues: CASSLRLAKDTQYF. The chain has TRBV5-8 and TRBJ2-3, with TRBD2 matching 7 bases. The CDR3 covers 14 residues. V lost 1 base, J lost 5 bases, and 4 bases stayed unmatched. CDR1 and CDR2 (germline): SGHTS, YDEGEE.

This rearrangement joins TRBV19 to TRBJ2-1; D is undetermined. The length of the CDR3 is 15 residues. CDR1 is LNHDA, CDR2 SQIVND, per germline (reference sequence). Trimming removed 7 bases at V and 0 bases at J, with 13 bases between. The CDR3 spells CASKVGRSSYNEQFF. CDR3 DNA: TGTGCCAGTAAGGTGGGCCGAAGCTCCTACAATGAGCAGTTCTTC.

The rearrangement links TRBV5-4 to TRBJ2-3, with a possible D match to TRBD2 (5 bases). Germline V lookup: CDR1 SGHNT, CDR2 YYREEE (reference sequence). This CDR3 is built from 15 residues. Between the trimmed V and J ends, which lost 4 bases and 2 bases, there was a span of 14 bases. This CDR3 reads CASSQTATTTDTQYF. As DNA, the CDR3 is TGTGCCAGCAGCCAGACGGCGACTACCACAGATACGCAGTATTTT.

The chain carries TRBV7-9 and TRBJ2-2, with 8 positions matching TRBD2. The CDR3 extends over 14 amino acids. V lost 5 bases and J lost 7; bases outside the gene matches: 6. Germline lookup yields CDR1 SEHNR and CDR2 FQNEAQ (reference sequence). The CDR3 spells CASSPGGPGGELFF. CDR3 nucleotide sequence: TGTGCCAGCAGCCCGGGGGGGCCGGGCGGGGAGCTGTTTTTT.

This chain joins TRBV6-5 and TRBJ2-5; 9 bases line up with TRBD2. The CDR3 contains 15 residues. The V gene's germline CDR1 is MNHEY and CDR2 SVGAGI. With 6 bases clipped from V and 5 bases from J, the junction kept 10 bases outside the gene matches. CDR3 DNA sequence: TGTGCCAGCAGCCTCCTTAGCGGGGGCGGGGAGACCCAGTACTTC. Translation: CASSLLSGGGETQYF.

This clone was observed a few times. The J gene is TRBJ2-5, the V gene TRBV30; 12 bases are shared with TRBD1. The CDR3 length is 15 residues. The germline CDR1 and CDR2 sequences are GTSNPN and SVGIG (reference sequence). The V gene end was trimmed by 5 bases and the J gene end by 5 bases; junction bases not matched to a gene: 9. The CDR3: CAWATGTGGIETQYF. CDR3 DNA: TGTGCCTGGGCTACCGGGACAGGGGGCATCGAGACCCAGTACTTC. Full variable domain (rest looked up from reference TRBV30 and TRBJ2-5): SQTIHQWPATLVQPVGSPLSLECTVEGTSNPNLYWYRQAAGRGLQLLFYSVGIGQISSEVPQNLSASRPQDRQFILSSKKLLLSDSGFYLCAWATGTGGIETQYFGPGTRLLVL.

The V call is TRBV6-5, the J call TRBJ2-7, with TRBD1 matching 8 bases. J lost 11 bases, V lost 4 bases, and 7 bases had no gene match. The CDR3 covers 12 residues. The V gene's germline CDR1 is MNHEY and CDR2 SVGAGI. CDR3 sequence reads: CASSLRDRREYF. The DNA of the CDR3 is TGTGCCAGCAGTTTACGGGACAGGAGAGAGTACTTC.

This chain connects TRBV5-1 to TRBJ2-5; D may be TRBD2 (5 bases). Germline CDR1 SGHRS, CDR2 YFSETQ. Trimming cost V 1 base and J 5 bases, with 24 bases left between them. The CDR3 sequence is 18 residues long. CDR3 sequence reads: CASSLFGEDRFGGETQYF. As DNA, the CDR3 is TGCGCCAGCAGCTTGTTCGGGGAAGATCGATTTGGAGGTGAGACCCAGTACTTC.

The CDR3 DNA reads as TGTGCCAGCAGTCGCCGCGGCACTGAAGCTTTCTTT. Translating it yields CASSRRGTEAFF. The V and J genes are TRBV27 and TRBJ1-1; D is undetermined. The ends were cut back, 5 bases at V and 4 bases at J, with 8 bases in the middle. Germline values: CDR1 MNHEY, CDR2 SMNVEV (reference sequence). This CDR3 region has 12 residues.

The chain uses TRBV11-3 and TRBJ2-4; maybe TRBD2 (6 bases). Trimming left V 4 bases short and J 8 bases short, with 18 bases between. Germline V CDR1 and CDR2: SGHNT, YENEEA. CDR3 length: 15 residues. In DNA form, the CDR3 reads TGTGCCAGCAGCTGGCAATCGGGGGAGAGATACATTCAGTACTTC. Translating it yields CASSWQSGERYIQYF. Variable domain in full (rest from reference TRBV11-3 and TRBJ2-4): EAGVVQSPRYKIIEKKQPVAFWCNPISGHNTLYWYLQNLGQGPELLIRYENEEAVDDSQLPKDRFSAERLKGVDSTLKIQPAELGDSAVYLCASSWQSGERYIQYFGAGTRLSVL.

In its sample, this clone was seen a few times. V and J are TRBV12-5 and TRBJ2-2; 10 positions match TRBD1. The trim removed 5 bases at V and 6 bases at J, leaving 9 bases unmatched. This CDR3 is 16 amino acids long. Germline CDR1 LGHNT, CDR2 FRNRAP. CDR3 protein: CASGPPGQGPPGELFF. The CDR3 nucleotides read TGTGCTAGTGGTCCACCGGGACAGGGGCCTCCCGGGGAGCTGTTTTTT.

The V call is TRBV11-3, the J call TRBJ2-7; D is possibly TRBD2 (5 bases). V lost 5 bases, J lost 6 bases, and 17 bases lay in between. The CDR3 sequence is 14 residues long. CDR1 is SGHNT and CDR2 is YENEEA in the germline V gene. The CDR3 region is CASSLLREFSEQYF. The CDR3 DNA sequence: TGTGCCAGCAGCCTCTTAAGGGAGTTTAGCGAGCAGTACTTC.

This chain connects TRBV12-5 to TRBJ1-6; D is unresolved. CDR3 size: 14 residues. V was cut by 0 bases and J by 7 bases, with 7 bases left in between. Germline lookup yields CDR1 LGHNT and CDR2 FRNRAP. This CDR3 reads CASGLVLENSPLHF. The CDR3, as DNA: TGTGCTAGTGGTTTGGTACTCGAGAATTCACCCCTCCACTTT.

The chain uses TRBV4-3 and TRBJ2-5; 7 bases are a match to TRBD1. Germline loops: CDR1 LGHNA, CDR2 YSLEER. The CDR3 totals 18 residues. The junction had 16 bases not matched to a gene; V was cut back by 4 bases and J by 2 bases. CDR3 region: CASSRFIYRQGRQETQYF. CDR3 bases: TGCGCCAGCAGCCGCTTTATATATAGACAGGGCCGTCAAGAGACCCAGTACTTC.

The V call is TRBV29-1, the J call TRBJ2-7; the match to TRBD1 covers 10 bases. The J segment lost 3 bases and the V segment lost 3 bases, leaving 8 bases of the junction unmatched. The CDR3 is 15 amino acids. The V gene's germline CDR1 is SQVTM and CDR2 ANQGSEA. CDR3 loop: CSVEVVGQGRYEQYF. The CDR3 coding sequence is TGCAGCGTTGAGGTGGTGGGACAGGGGCGCTACGAGCAGTACTTC.

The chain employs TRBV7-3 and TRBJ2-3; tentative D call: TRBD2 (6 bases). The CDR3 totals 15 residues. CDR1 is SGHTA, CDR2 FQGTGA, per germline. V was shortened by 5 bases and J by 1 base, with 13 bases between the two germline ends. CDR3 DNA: TGTGCCAGCAGCCTAGCGTCTTCCCGCACAGATACGCAGTATTTT. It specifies CASSLASSRTDTQYF.

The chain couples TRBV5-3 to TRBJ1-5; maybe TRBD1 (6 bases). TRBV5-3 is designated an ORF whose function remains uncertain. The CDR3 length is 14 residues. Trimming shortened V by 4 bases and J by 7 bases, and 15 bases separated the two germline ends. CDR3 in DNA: TGTGCCAGAAGCGAGAGGGGGGGGCGACAGCCCCAGCATTTT. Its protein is CARSERGGRQPQHF.

The CDR3 bases are TGTGCCAGCAGTTACGGACAGGGGTACGAGCAGTACTTC. It codes for CASSYGQGYEQYF. The chain employs TRBV28 and TRBJ2-5; 9 positions agree with TRBD1. Matching the DNA end better, TRBJ2-7 makes the J call doubtful. The length of the CDR3 is 13 residues. Germline V CDR1 and CDR2: MDHEN, SYDVKM.

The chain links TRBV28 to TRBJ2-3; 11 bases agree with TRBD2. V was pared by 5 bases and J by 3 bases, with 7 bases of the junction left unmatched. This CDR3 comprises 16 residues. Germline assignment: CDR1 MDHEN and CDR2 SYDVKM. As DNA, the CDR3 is TGTGCCAGCAGTCCCCTCATAGCGGGGGGGACAGATACGCAGTATTTT. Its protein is CASSPLIAGGTDTQYF.